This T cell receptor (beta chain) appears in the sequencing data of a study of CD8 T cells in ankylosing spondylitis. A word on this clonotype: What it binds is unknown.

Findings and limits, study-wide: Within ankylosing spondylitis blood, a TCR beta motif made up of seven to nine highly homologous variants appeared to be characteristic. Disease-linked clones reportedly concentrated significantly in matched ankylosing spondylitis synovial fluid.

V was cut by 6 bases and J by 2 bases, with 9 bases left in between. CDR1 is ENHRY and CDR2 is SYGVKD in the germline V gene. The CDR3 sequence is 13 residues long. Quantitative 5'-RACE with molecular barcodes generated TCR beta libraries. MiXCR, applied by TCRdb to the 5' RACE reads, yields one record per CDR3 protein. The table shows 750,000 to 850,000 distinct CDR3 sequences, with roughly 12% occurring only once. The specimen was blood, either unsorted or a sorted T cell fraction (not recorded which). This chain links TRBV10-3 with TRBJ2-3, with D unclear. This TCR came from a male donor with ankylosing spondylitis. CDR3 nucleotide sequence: TGTGCCATCAGCACTATTTACACAGATACGCAGTATTTT. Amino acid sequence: CAISTIYTDTQYF.